This T cell receptor (beta chain) derives from a study of radiotherapy plus CTLA-4 blockade in lung cancer. Study-level information: Objective responses were documented in around 19% of patients, with disease control in about 28%.

Whole-study findings and limits: The authors reported that early blood T cell clone dynamics, with interferon-beta, best predicted response. Once radiotherapy plus ipilimumab had been given, TCR clones derived from tumor expanded in blood.

The method was immunoSEQ multiplex PCR; TCRdb's version includes in-frame clones alone and lacks a portion of them. The repertoire has some 80,000 clones, about 80% of them found once; the top ten carry 0.79%. Chemo-refractory metastatic non-small-cell lung cancer patients were treated with focal radiation plus CTLA-4 blockade with ipilimumab. This CDR3 contains 14 residues. Germline V lookup: CDR1 MNHEY, CDR2 SVGAGI. The ends were cut back, 2 bases at V and 4 bases at J, with 11 bases in the middle. Comments on this clone: Its antigen is currently unknown.

The starting material was peripheral blood, obtained from a patient treated with radiotherapy plus ipilimumab. This chain uses TRBV6-5 with TRBJ2-5; tentatively, D is TRBD1 or TRBD2 (5 bases each). This receptor was taken from a human donor with non-small cell lung cancer who had stable disease on radiotherapy plus ipilimumab. This CDR3 is CASSYQPGRETQYF. The CDR3 coding sequence is TGTGCCAGCAGTTACCAGCCGGGGCGAGAGACCCAGTACTTC.